The sequence of this T cell receptor (beta chain) was determined in a study of quantifying T cell responses using KT2 cells. Study-level background: TCR alpha and beta constant-region primers primed reverse transcription of RNA.

Germline CDR1 reads SQVTM; CDR2 reads ANQGSEA. With 4 bases removed from V and 4 bases from J, the gap between germline ends came to 5 bases. The CDR3 extends over 11 amino acids. The sample is PBMC spiked with counted cells of clone KT2. A range of KT2-to-PBMC ratios was made using fixed PBMC numbers. An oligo carrying a UMI was ligated to the cDNA 3' end. The first PCR ran three to four cycles with an equimolar RC1.1 and RC1.2 beta primer mix. TCRdb processed the UMI-ligation and nested PCR reads anew with MiXCR; each CDR3 protein has one entry. The sample has approximately 54,000 distinct CDR3 sequences, 11% seen once.

The source of this sequence is a human donor. The source material was PBMCs spiked with cells of the T cell clone KT2. This sequence joins TRBV29-1 and TRBJ2-1; D is unresolved. In nucleotides, the CDR3 is TGCAGCGTTGCACAGTACAATGAGCAGTTCTTC. Protein: CSVAQYNEQFF.